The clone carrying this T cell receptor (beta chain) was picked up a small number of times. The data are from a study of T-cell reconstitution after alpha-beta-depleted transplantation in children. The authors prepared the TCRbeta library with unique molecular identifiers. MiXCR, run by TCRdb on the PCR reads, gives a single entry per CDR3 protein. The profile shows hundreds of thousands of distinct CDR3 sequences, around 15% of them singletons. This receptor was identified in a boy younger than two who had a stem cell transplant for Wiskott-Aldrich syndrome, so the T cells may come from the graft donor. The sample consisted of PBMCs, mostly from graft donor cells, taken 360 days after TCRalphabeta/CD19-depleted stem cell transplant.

CDR3 sequence (DNA): TGCAGCGTTGATAATGGGACACGGGGGGCAGATACGCAGTATTTT. It yields the protein CSVDNGTRGADTQYF. This chain connects TRBV29-1 to TRBJ2-3; D is perhaps TRBD2 (7 bases). Trimming stripped 3 bases from V and 4 bases from J, with 17 bases between. CDR3 length equals 15 residues. CDR1 and CDR2 (germline): SQVTM, ANQGSEA.